This T cell receptor (beta chain) was observed in a study of cytomegalovirus exposure and HLA in healthy donors. Background on the study: There were about 86 million unique TCRs (from HLA-typed donors) in an early data release.

General study results and limits: Presence/absence analyses treated sequencing depth as roughly uniform across donors. Looking again later, the authors saw that most CMV-associated TCR beta chains seemed HLA-restricted. Reports indicated that the classifier achieved high specificity and sensitivity in diagnosing cytomegalovirus status.

PCR amplification relied on 60 Vbeta primers (plus 13 Jbeta primers). Generated by immunoSEQ multiplex PCR, the TCRdb table keeps only in-frame clones and is missing some. The profile shows 200,000 to 250,000 clones, about 80% of them singletons. Trimming took 5 bases from V and 7 from J; bases not matched to a gene: 4. CDR3 length: 12 residues. Germline CDR1 is SGHAT and CDR2 is FQNNGV. Points on this clone: Its target is unknown.

This TCR was recovered from a woman in her forties in good health and CMV-seropositive. Sequenced material: PBMCs. The chain couples TRBV11-2 to TRBJ1-1; 7 nucleotides align to TRBD1. Here the CDR3 reads CASSNQGVEAFF. CDR3 in DNA: TGTGCCAGCAGCAACCAGGGGGTTGAAGCTTTCTTT. Variable domain in full (rest from reference TRBV11-2 and TRBJ1-1): EAGVAQSPRYKIIEKRQSVAFWCNPISGHATLYWYQQILGQGPKLLIQFQNNGVVDDSQLPKDRFSAERLKGVDSTLKIQPAKLEDSAVYLCASSNQGVEAFFGQGTRLTVV.